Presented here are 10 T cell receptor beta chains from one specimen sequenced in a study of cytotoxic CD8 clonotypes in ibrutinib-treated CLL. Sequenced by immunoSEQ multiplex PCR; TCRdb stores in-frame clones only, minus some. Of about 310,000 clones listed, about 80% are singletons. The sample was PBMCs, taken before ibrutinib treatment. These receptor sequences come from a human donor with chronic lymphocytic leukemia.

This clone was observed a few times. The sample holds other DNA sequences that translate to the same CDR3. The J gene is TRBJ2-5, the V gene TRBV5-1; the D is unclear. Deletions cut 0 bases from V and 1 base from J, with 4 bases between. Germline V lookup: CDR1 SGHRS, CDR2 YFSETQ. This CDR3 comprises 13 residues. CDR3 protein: CASSLGFQETQYF. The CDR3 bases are TGCGCCAGCAGCTTGGGGTTCCAAGAGACCCAGTACTTC.

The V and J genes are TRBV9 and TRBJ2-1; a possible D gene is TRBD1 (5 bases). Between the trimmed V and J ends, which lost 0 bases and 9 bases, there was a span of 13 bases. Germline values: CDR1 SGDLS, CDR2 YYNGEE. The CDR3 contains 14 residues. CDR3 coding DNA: TGTGCCAGCAGCGTAGATCAGGGCTACGGTGAGCAGTTCTTC. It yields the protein CASSVDQGYGEQFF.

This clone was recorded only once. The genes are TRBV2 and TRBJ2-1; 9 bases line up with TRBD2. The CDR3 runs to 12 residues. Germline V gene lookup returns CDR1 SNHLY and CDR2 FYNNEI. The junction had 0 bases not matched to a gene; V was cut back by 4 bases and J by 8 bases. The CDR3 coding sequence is TGTGCCAGCAGTGGACTAGCGGATGAGCAGTTCTTC. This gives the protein CASSGLADEQFF.

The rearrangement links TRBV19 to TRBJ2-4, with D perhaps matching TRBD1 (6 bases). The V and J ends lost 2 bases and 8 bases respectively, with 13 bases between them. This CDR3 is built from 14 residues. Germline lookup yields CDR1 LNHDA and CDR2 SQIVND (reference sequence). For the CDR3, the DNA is TGTGCCAGTAGTATACAGGGGACCAAGGACATTCAGTACTTC. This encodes CASSIQGTKDIQYF.

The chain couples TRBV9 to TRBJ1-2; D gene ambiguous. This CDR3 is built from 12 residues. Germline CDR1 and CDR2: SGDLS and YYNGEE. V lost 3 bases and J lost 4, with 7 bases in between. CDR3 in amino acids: CASSDRAYGYTF. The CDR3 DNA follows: TGTGCCAGCAGCGACCGGGCCTATGGCTACACCTTC.

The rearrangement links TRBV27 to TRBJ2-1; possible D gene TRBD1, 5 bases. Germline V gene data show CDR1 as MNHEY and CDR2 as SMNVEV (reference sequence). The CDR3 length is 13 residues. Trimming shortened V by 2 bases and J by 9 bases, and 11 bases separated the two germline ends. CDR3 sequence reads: CASSLQGWGEQFF. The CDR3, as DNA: TGTGCCAGCAGTTTACAGGGCTGGGGTGAGCAGTTCTTC.

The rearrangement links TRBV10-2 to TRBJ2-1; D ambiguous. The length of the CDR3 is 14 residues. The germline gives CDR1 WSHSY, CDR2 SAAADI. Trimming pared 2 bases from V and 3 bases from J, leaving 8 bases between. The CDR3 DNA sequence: TGCGCCAGCAGTGAGGACCAGTACTACAATGAGCAGTTCTTC. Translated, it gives CASSEDQYYNEQFF.

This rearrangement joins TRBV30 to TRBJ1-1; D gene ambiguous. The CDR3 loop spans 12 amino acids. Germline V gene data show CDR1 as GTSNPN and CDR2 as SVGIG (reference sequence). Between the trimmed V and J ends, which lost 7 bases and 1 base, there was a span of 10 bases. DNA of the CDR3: TGTGCCTCGTCAAGACCGAACACTGAAGCTTTCTTT. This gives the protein CASSRPNTEAFF.

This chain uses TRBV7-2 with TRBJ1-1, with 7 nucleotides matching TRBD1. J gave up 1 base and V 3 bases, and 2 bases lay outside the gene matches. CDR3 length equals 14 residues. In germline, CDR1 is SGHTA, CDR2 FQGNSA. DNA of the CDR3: TGTGCCAGCAGCTTGGGACAGAAGAACACTGAAGCTTTCTTT. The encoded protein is CASSLGQKNTEAFF.

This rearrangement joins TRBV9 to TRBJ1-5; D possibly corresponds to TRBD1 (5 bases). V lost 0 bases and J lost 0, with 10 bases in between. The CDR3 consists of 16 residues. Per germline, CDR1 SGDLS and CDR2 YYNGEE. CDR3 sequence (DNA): TGTGCCAGCAGCGTAGATGAGGGGAATAGCAATCAGCCCCAGCATTTT. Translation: CASSVDEGNSNQPQHF.